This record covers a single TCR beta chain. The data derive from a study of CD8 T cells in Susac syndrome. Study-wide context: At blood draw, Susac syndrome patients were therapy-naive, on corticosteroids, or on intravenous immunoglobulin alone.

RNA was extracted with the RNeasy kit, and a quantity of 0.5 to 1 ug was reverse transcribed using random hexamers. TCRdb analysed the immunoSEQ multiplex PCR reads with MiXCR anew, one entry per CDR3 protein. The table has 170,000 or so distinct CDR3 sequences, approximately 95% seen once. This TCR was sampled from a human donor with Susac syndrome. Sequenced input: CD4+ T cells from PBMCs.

CDR3 DNA sequence: TGTGCCAGCAGCAAAGGGGGCCGGGGGCGACGTACAAACACTGAAGCTTTCTTT. It specifies CASSKGGRGRRTNTEAFF. The V gene is TRBV21-1, the J gene TRBJ1-1; the D segment call TRBD1 is taken from the table without a DNA check. TRBV21-1 represents a pseudogene. The CDR3 length is 18 residues.